This T cell receptor (beta chain) stems from a study of blood T cell repertoires in COVID-19. Participant age was about 18 to 89 years, and participants resided in 25 or so US areas. Participant reports of clinical history set cohort assignment. The count of this clone is one. In the original workflow: Estimates of nucleated cell counts were drawn from the amplification of reference gene primers. Repertoires were generated with immunoSEQ multiplex PCR, while TCRdb's copy carries only in-frame clones and drops some. For V, J and clone size, that table is used; D and trimming come from the DNA. The sample records 250,000 or so clones, roughly 81% being singletons. The V gene end was trimmed by 4 bases and the J gene end by 6 bases; junction bases not matched to a gene: 11. Germline lookup yields CDR1 LNHDA and CDR2 SQIVND (reference sequence). This CDR3 is 16 amino acids long.

This TCR was sampled from a woman in her forties or fifties who had been exposed to COVID-19. Specimen: PBMCs or T cells enriched from blood (not recorded which). V and J are TRBV19 and TRBJ2-3; TRBD2 agrees at 9 bases. The CDR3 DNA follows: TGTGCCAGTAGTAGGTTAGGCGGGGGGGCGGCGGATACGCAGTATTTT. It is translated as CASSRLGGGAADTQYF.